This T cell receptor beta chain stems from a study of identical twins. The CDR3 loop spans 10 amino acids. Germline V CDR1 and CDR2: SQVTM, ANQGSEA. In TCRdb, the 5' RACE reads were re-called with MiXCR into one record per CDR3 protein. The sample holds 600,000 to 800,000 distinct CDR3 sequences, around 20% seen once. Comments on this clonotype: A much larger clone sits a single nucleotide away, making a read error possible.

These data were also reused for a study on T cells expressing NK-cell markers.

This clonotype was obtained from a woman under 30 in good health. The sequenced sample was PBMCs. The V and J genes are TRBV29-1 and TRBJ1-1, with D possibly matching TRBD1 (6 bases). The CDR3 DNA sequence: TGCAGCGTTTCTCGTGCAGGGGCTTCCTTT. Protein sequence: CSVSRAGASF.